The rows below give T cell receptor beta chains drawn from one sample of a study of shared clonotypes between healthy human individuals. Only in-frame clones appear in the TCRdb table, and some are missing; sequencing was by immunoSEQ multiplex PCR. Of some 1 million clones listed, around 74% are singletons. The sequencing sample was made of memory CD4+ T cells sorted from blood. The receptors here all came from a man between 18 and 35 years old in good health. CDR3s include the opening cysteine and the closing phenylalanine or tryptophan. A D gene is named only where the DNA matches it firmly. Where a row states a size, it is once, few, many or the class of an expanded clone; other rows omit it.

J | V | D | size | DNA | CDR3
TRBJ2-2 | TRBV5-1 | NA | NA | TGCGCCAGCGAGAGGGACGGTTTTGGCACCGGGGAGCTGTTTTTT | CASERDGFGTGELFF
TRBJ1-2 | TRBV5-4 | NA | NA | TGTGCCAGCAGCCCTCCGGATGTTTCTGGCTACACCTTC | CASSPPDVSGYTF
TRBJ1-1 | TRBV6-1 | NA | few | TGTGCCAGCAGTGAAGGGTGGCGGGGTGAAGCTTTCTTT | CASSEGWRGEAFF
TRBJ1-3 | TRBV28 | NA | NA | TGTGCCAGCATCCGGGACGGCTCTGGAAACACCATATATTTT | CASIRDGSGNTIYF
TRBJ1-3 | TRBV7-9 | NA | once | TGTGCCAGCAGCTTAGAGGGATCCTCTGGAAACACCATATATTTT | CASSLEGSSGNTIYF
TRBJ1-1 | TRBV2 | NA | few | TGTGCCAGCAGTGAAGGAACGCTAAGGGGGTCAGGGGAGAACACTGAAGCTTTCTTT | CASSEGTLRGSGENTEAFF
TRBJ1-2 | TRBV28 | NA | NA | TGTGCCAGCAAGTTCGGGGGGATCTTTGGCTACACCTTC | CASKFGGIFGYTF
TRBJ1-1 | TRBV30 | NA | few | TGTGCCTGGAATCCCTCCATGAACACTGAAGCTTTCTTT | CAWNPSMNTEAFF
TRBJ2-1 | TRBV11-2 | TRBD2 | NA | TGTGCCAGCAGCTTAGGGGACTACCTCTACAATGAGCAGTTCTTC | CASSLGDYLYNEQFF
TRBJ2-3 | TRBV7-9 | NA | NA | TGTGCCAGCAACTTAGATGACCGGACCACAGATACGCAGTATTTT | CASNLDDRTTDTQYF
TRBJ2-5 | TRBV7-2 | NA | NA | TGTGCCAGCAGCTCGGACGGAGGCTTAAAGACCCAGTACTTC | CASSSDGGLKTQYF
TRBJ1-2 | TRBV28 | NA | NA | TGTGCCAGCAGTTTAAGACGGACGGGGAAGGGGCCTGGCTACACCTTC | CASSLRRTGKGPGYTF
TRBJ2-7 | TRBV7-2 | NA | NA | TGTGCCAGCAGCTTAGGGGCGGGGGCGGCCTACGAGCAGTACTTC | CASSLGAGAAYEQYF
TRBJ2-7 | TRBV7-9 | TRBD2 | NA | TGTGCCAGCAGCCCCCCGGGACTAGCGGGAGACATCTCCTACGAGCAGTACTTC | CASSPPGLAGDISYEQYF
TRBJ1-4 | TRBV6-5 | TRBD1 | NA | TGTGCCAGCAGTCCGGGACAGGGGAGTGAAAAACTGTTTTTT | CASSPGQGSEKLFF
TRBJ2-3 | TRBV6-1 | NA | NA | TGTGCCAGCAGTGAATCCGGCAGGCCCTCTTTGACAGATACGCAGTATTTT | CASSESGRPSLTDTQYF
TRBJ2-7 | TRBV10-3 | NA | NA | TGTGCCATCAGGGACTCCCCCTACGAGCAGTACTTC | CAIRDSPYEQYF
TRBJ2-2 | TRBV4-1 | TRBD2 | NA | TGCGCCAGCAGCCCGGGACTAGCGTTAAACACCGGGGAGCTGTTTTTT | CASSPGLALNTGELFF
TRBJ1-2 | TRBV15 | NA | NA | TGTGCCACCAGCAGAGTTCAGGGAAGGGGTAACTATGGCTACACCTTC | CATSRVQGRGNYGYTF
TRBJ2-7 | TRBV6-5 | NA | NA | TGTGCCAGTGGGAACGGCTACGAGCAGTACTTC | CASGNGYEQYF
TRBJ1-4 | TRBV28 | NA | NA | TGTGCCAGCAGCACCTCGGGACGGTACCTTGAAAAACTGTTTTTT | CASSTSGRYLEKLFF
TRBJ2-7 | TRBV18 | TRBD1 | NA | TGTGCCAGCTCCCAAGGGACAGACTCCTACGAGCAGTACTTC | CASSQGTDSYEQYF
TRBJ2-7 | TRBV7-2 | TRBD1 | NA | TGTGCCAGCAGCTCGAGGACAGGGCCATCCTACGAGCAGTACTTC | CASSSRTGPSYEQYF
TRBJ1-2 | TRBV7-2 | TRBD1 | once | TGTGCCACCACACCGGGACAGGGGGCGTATGGCTACACCTTC | CATTPGQGAYGYTF
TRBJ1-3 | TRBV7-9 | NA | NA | TGTGCCAGCACTGACCGGGGGGCCAACACCATATATTTT | CASTDRGANTIYF
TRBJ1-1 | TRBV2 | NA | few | TGTGCCAGCGGAGGGGAAACTGAAGCTTTCTTT | CASGGETEAFF
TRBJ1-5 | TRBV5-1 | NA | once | TGCGCCAGCAGCTCGACGGCGGGAAGCAATCAGCCCCAGCATTTT | CASSSTAGSNQPQHF
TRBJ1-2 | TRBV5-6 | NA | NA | TGTGCCAGCAGCGTGAGTGGGGCACCAAACTATGGCTACACCTTC | CASSVSGAPNYGYTF
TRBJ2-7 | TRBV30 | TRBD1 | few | TGTGCCTGGAGTGAGGACAGGGGACCCTACGAGCAGTACTTC | CAWSEDRGPYEQYF
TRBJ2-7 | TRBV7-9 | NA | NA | TGTGCCAGCAGCTTAGGCCGTCTAGCTAATCGCGACGAGCAGTACTTC | CASSLGRLANRDEQYF
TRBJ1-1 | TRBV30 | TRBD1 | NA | TGTGCCTGGGACAGGGGGCAGAGCACTGAAGCTTTCTTT | CAWDRGQSTEAFF
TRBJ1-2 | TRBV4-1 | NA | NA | TGCGCCAGCAGCCTAACAGGGAACTATGGCTACACCTTC | CASSLTGNYGYTF
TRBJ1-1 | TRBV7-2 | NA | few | TGTGCCAGCAGCGGCAGGGTCGCTGAAGCTTTCTTT | CASSGRVAEAFF
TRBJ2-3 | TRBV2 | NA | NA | TGTGCCAGCAGTAAGGACAGTACCTACACAGATACGCAGTATTTT | CASSKDSTYTDTQYF
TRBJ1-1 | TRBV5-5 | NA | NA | TGTGCCAGCAGCCCCGGTCGGTTGAACACTGAAGCTTTCTTT | CASSPGRLNTEAFF
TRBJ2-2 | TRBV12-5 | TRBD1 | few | TGTGCTAGTGGTTTGGGACAGGGTGCCACCGGGGAGCTGTTTTTT | CASGLGQGATGELFF
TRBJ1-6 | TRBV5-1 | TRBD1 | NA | TGCGCCAGCAGCTTGCAGGGGGGCGATTCACCCCTCCACTTT | CASSLQGGDSPLHF
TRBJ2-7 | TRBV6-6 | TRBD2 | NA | TGTGCCAGCAGTTCCGGGACTAGCGGAGGCTCCTACGAGCAGTACTTC | CASSSGTSGGSYEQYF
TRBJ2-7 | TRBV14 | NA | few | TGTGCCAGCAGCCAAAATCGGGCAGCTTCCTACGAGCAGTACTTC | CASSQNRAASYEQYF
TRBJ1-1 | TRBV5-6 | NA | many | TGTGCCAGCAGCTTGTCAGGGTCTCTGAATGAAGCTTTCTTT | CASSLSGSLNEAFF
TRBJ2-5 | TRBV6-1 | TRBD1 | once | TGTGCCAGCAAATGGGACAGGGGAGAGTGGGAGACCCAGTACTTC | CASKWDRGEWETQYF
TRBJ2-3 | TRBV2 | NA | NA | TGTGCCAGCAGTGTCCAGGGTATCACAGATACGCAGTATTTT | CASSVQGITDTQYF
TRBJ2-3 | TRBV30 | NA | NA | TGTGCCTGGAGTAAGCTTGCAGGTACGCAGTATTTT | CAWSKLAGTQYF
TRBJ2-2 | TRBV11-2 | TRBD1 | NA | TGTGCCAGCAGCTCGCCGATTAGGGGGCCGACCGGGGAGCTGTTTTTT | CASSSPIRGPTGELFF
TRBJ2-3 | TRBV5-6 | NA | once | TGTGCCAGCAGCTTAAGGCGACTTAGCACAGATACGCAGTATTTT | CASSLRRLSTDTQYF
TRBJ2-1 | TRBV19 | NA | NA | TGTGCCAGTGGATACAATGAGCAGTTCTTC | CASGYNEQFF
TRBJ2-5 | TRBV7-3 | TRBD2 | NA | TGTGCCAGCAGCCCCCAAGGCGGGGGGCCGGAGACCCAGTACTTC | CASSPQGGGPETQYF